This T cell receptor (beta chain) emerged from a study of blood T cells in healthy people across ages. Next came a second PCR, run for about 6 to 12 cycles, which used a sample-barcoded 5' primer along with a J-beta primer mix. TCRdb ran MiXCR on the 5' RACE reads and lists one entry per CDR3 protein. The sample consists of more than 600,000 distinct CDR3 sequences, more than 20% of them appearing once. Donation came from healthy Caucasian individuals in Russia who were aged 6 to 90. The CDR3 totals 17 residues. Losses at the gene ends were 0 bases for V and 2 bases for J; bases not matched to a gene: 9. Germline assignment: CDR1 LGHNA and CDR2 YNFKEQ. The data were also submitted as part of a second study, on T cells of mothers and their children.

The receptor comes from a boy younger than 18 in good health. Sequencing was carried out using blood. The V gene is TRBV4-2, the J gene TRBJ2-5; 7 bases fit TRBD2. CDR3 in DNA: TGTGCCAGCAGCCAAGATGGGGAGGGGAAATGGCAAGAGACCCAGTACTTC. This gives the protein CASSQDGEGKWQETQYF.